The clone carrying this T cell receptor (beta chain) occurred a few times. Its antigen is as yet unknown. This specimen comes from a study of T-cell memory formation after mild COVID-19. Study conclusions and caveats: Contracting CD4+ clones sat mainly in CM and EM; CD8+ in EMRA.

Each CDR3 protein is one row after TCRdb ran MiXCR on the 5' RACE reads. The sample lists just under 550,000 distinct CDR3 sequences, around 21% occurring once. The CDR3 spans 13 residues. V trimming: 6 bases; J trimming: 4 bases; junction bases outside the gene matches: 5. Sequenced material: PBMCs or a T cell subset sorted from them (not recorded which). This sequence was found in an adult woman who had mild COVID-19 (a few samples of this study predate the infection). Cell type and time point are not known. This chain connects TRBV12-3 or TRBV12-4 to TRBJ1-1; TRBD1 matches 7 bases. In DNA, the CDR3 is TGTGCCAGCAGCTGGGCAGGGGGCACTGAAGCTTTCTTT. Its translation: CASSWAGGTEAFF.